Following are 14 T cell receptor beta chains from one sample sequenced in a study of blood T cell repertoires in COVID-19 (dated by TCRdb to the early 2020s). Library preparation was by the immunoSEQ multiplex PCR assay. Sourced from immuneACCESS, this table was stored by TCRdb with only in-frame sequences that have V and J called. A share of the clones is absent; for the studies checked, an unresolved V gene accounts for under half, and the remainder has no known explanation. This sample has 65,000 to 70,000 clones in its table, and about 86% of those were observed once. The top ten clones comprise around 4% of the sample. The source material was peripheral blood. The receptors were gathered from a man in his fifties with acute or convalescent COVID-19.

J is TRBJ1-1 and V is TRBV5-1; TRBD1 agrees at 11 bases. J lost 4 bases, V lost 0 bases, and 2 bases had no gene match. From germline, CDR1 is SGHRS and CDR2 YFSETQ. This CDR3 region has 15 residues. The CDR3 loop reads CASSLAGTGGTEAFF. CDR3 bases: TGCGCCAGCAGCTTGGCGGGGACAGGGGGCACTGAAGCTTTCTTT.

V usage is TRBV7-9 and J usage is TRBJ2-1; 13 bases fit TRBD2. With V trimmed by 2 bases and J by 4 bases, 2 bases remained unmatched. CDR1 is SEHNR and CDR2 is FQNEAQ in the germline V gene (reference sequence). The CDR3 is 16 amino acids. DNA of the CDR3: TGTGCCAGCAGCTTAACGGGACTAGCGGGATACAATGAGCAGTTCTTC. Translating it yields CASSLTGLAGYNEQFF.

The rearrangement joins TRBV4-2 to TRBJ1-2; D may be TRBD1 (6 bases). Trimming took 2 bases from V and 4 from J, leaving 11 bases between them. The CDR3 is 14 residues long. The germline CDR1 and CDR2 sequences are LGHNA and YNFKEQ. CDR3 bases: TGTGCCAGCAGCCAATTACAGGGATCCTATGGCTACACCTTC. Its translation: CASSQLQGSYGYTF.

The chain has TRBV10-1 and TRBJ2-2; 9 nucleotides line up with TRBD2. The CDR3 spans 17 residues. V shed 3 bases, J shed 0 bases, and the junction held 5 bases outside the gene matches. Germline V gives CDR1 WNHNN, CDR2 SYGVQD (reference sequence). CDR3 nucleotides: TGCGCCAGCAGTGAACCTAGCGGGGCTGCGAACACCGGGGAGCTGTTTTTT. Encoded protein: CASSEPSGAANTGELFF.

The rearrangement joins TRBV6-5 to TRBJ1-5; a possible D gene is TRBD1 (6 bases). The V gene's germline CDR1 is MNHEY and CDR2 SVGAGI. The CDR3 length is 14 residues. Trimming took 7 bases from V and 4 from J, leaving 14 bases between them. As DNA, the CDR3 is TGTGCCAGCAAACCAGGGGCAGTAAATCAGCCCCAGCATTTT. Its translation: CASKPGAVNQPQHF.

The chain uses TRBV5-1 and TRBJ2-4; a weak D match, TRBD1 (5 bases). In germline, CDR1 is SGHRS, CDR2 YFSETQ. V lost 2 bases and J 0 bases, leaving 9 bases between the germline ends. The CDR3 runs 15 residues. Written as DNA, the CDR3 is TGCGCCAGCAGCTTAGGGGAACTAGCCAAAAACATTCAGTACTTC. Translation gives CASSLGELAKNIQYF.

The count of this clone is one. The V and J genes are TRBV9 and TRBJ2-3; 7 bases are shared with TRBD2. Per germline, CDR1 SGDLS and CDR2 YYNGEE. V trimming: 0 bases; J trimming: 0 bases; junction bases outside the gene matches: 4. The CDR3 extends over 16 amino acids. CDR3 protein: CASSVAAGYSTDTQYF. The CDR3 nucleotides are TGTGCCAGCAGCGTAGCAGCGGGGTATAGCACAGATACGCAGTATTTT.

This sequence joins TRBV6-5 and TRBJ1-1; D is unclear. Germline loops: CDR1 MNHEY, CDR2 SVGAGI. The CDR3 length is 13 residues. V was clipped by 6 bases and J by 3 bases, with 11 bases between them. The CDR3 nucleotides read TGTGCCAGCAGGGTTGAAGGAGACACTGAAGCTTTCTTT. This gives the protein CASRVEGDTEAFF.

The genes are TRBV24-1 and TRBJ2-5, with 8 bases fitting TRBD1. Unmatched junction bases numbered 10, after V lost 3 bases and J lost 5 bases. The CDR3 is 16 residues long. Germline CDR1 reads KGHDR; CDR2 reads SFDVKD. CDR3 nucleotides: TGTGCCACCAGTGATCCCCTAGGACAGGGCATCGAGACCCAGTACTTC. It specifies CATSDPLGQGIETQYF.

This chain connects TRBV9 to TRBJ2-7, with D maybe TRBD1 (6 bases). CDR1 is SGDLS, CDR2 YYNGEE, per germline. CDR3 length: 15 residues. The V and J ends lost 0 bases and 5 bases respectively, with 15 bases between them. CDR3 in amino acids: CASSVGQGLSDEQYF. CDR3 sequence (DNA): TGTGCCAGCAGCGTAGGTCAGGGGCTGAGCGACGAGCAGTACTTC.

The chain joins TRBV5-1 to TRBJ1-2, with no clear D. Trimming shortened V by 5 bases and J by 4 bases, and 18 bases separated the two germline ends. Germline V lookup: CDR1 SGHRS, CDR2 YFSETQ. This CDR3 has 15 amino acids. The CDR3 protein is CASRNTDFSIYGYTF. DNA of the CDR3: TGCGCCAGCAGAAATACAGATTTCAGTATCTATGGCTACACCTTC.

The chain uses TRBV5-1 and TRBJ2-5, with 9 bases aligning to TRBD2. Germline-derived CDR1 and CDR2 are SGHRS and YFSETQ. V gave up 4 bases and J gave up 5 bases; unmatched junction bases: 12. The CDR3 is made up of 16 amino acids. In nucleotides, the CDR3 is TGCGCCAGCAGCCGAGGGGTAGCGGGAGTGGGGGAGACCCAGTACTTC. Translation: CASSRGVAGVGETQYF.

The J gene is TRBJ2-2, the V gene TRBV12-3 or TRBV12-4; D unresolved. The germline V and J ends were trimmed by 5 bases and 4 bases, with 5 bases remaining between them. The CDR3 covers 12 residues. The CDR3 here is CASSEFTGELFF. DNA of the CDR3: TGTGCCAGCAGTGAGTTCACCGGGGAGCTGTTTTTT.

The chain employs TRBV4-2 and TRBJ1-4, with D possibly being TRBD1 (6 bases). Trimming shortened V by 6 bases and J by 7 bases, and 15 bases separated the two germline ends. The CDR3 is 14 residues long. Germline CDR1 is LGHNA and CDR2 is YNFKEQ. As DNA, the CDR3 is TGTGCCAGCAGTAGGGGAGGGGGGGGTGAAAAACTGTTTTTT. This gives the protein CASSRGGGGEKLFF.